These T cell receptor beta chains were read from a single sample in a study of blood T cells in healthy people across ages. TCRdb itself ran the 5' RACE reads through MiXCR, one entry per CDR3 protein. This sample has more than 450,000 distinct CDR3 sequences, with around a quarter found just once. This sample also appeared in a second study, on T cells of mothers and their children.

The sequencing input was blood. The receptors here all came from a boy under 10 years old in good health. CDR3s include the opening cysteine and the closing phenylalanine or tryptophan. The order of the fields is CDR3 protein, CDR3 DNA, J gene, V gene, clone size, D gene. A D gene is named only where the DNA matches it firmly. Only some rows state a clone size, as once, few, many or a class for expanded clones.

CDR3: CASSQRAGGRETQYF
DNA: TGCGCCAGCAGCCAGCGAGCGGGGGGGCGTGAGACCCAGTACTTC
J: TRBJ2-5
V: TRBV5-1
size: few
D: TRBD2

CDR3: CASSIGARNNEQFF
DNA: TGTGCCAGTAGTATAGGCGCAAGGAACAATGAGCAGTTCTTC
J: TRBJ2-1
V: TRBV19
size: NA
D: NA

CDR3: CASSLVTSGRNNEQFF
DNA: TGTGCCAGCAGCTTAGTGACTAGCGGGAGGAACAATGAGCAGTTCTTC
J: TRBJ2-1
V: TRBV7-9
size: few
D: TRBD2

CDR3: CASSARGDGQPQHF
DNA: TGCGCCAGCAGCGCCCGCGGAGATGGGCAGCCCCAGCATTTT
J: TRBJ1-5
V: TRBV5-1
size: NA
D: NA

CDR3: CASSLANNQPQHF
DNA: TGTGCCAGCAGCTTAGCGAACAATCAGCCCCAGCATTTT
J: TRBJ1-5
V: TRBV7-2
size: few
D: NA

CDR3: CASSFGQTYNEQFF
DNA: TGTGCCAGCAGCTTCGGACAGACCTACAATGAGCAGTTCTTC
J: TRBJ2-1
V: TRBV11-1
size: many
D: NA

CDR3: CASSMVGQETQYF
DNA: TGTGCCAGCAGTATGGTGGGGCAAGAGACCCAGTACTTC
J: TRBJ2-5
V: TRBV27
size: NA
D: NA

CDR3: CSAREGASGRGNEQFF
DNA: TGCAGTGCTAGAGAAGGGGCTAGCGGGAGAGGCAATGAGCAGTTCTTC
J: TRBJ2-1
V: TRBV20-1
size: once
D: TRBD2

CDR3: CASSARGGYAKNIQYF
DNA: TGTGCCAGCAGCGCCAGGGGGGGTTACGCCAAAAACATTCAGTACTTC
J: TRBJ2-4
V: TRBV7-8
size: few
D: NA

CDR3: CASSLGTSGSVQTQYF
DNA: TGCGCCAGCAGCTTGGGTACTAGCGGGAGCGTTCAGACCCAGTACTTC
J: TRBJ2-5
V: TRBV5-1
size: few
D: TRBD2

CDR3: CASKSKGSDRGWETQYF
DNA: TGCGCCAGCAAATCCAAGGGGTCGGATAGAGGTTGGGAGACCCAGTACTTC
J: TRBJ2-5
V: TRBV5-1
size: NA
D: NA

CDR3: CASSPQPYEQYF
DNA: TGTGCCAGCAGCCCCCAGCCCTACGAGCAGTACTTC
J: TRBJ2-7
V: TRBV7-2
size: NA
D: NA

CDR3: CASSLPKTSDSYEQYF
DNA: TGTGCCAGCAGCTTACCCAAGACTAGCGACTCCTACGAGCAGTACTTC
J: TRBJ2-7
V: TRBV7-9
size: NA
D: TRBD2

CDR3: CASSLESSSYNEQFF
DNA: TGCGCCAGCAGCTTGGAAAGTAGCTCCTACAATGAGCAGTTCTTC
J: TRBJ2-1
V: TRBV5-1
size: NA
D: NA

CDR3: CASSFDGQSFSGNTIYF
DNA: TGTGCCAGCAGCTTTGATGGACAGAGCTTCTCTGGAAACACCATATATTTT
J: TRBJ1-3
V: TRBV7-2
size: NA
D: NA

CDR3: CASSQRTGEETQYF
DNA: TGTGCCAGCAGCCAGCGGACAGGGGAAGAGACCCAGTACTTC
J: TRBJ2-5
V: TRBV7-2
size: NA
D: TRBD1

CDR3: CASSSQTGTSNEQFF
DNA: TGTGCCAGCAGCTCGCAGACCGGGACAAGCAATGAGCAGTTCTTC
J: TRBJ2-1
V: TRBV11-2
size: NA
D: NA

CDR3: CASSLVATGLFGEETQYF
DNA: TGTGCCAGCAGCTTAGTAGCGACAGGGCTTTTTGGGGAAGAGACCCAGTACTTC
J: TRBJ2-5
V: TRBV7-6
size: NA
D: TRBD1

CDR3: CSASRLNNEQFF
DNA: TGCAGTGCTAGTAGGCTCAACAATGAGCAGTTCTTC
J: TRBJ2-1
V: TRBV20-1
size: NA
D: NA

CDR3: CSARDLSGGYGYTF
DNA: TGCAGTGCTAGAGATCTGTCTGGGGGCTATGGCTACACCTTC
J: TRBJ1-2
V: TRBV20-1
size: NA
D: NA

CDR3: CASRHDPSGANVLTF
DNA: TGTGCCAGCAGGCATGACCCCTCTGGGGCCAACGTCCTGACTTTC
J: TRBJ2-6
V: TRBV2
size: few
D: NA

CDR3: CASSGRDSTYEQYF
DNA: TGTGCCAGCAGCGGCCGGGACAGCACCTACGAGCAGTACTTC
J: TRBJ2-7
V: TRBV9
size: NA
D: TRBD1

CDR3: CASSLRMTGRTGELFF
DNA: TGTGCCAGCAGTTTGAGAATGACAGGGCGCACCGGGGAGCTGTTTTTT
J: TRBJ2-2
V: TRBV12-3/TRBV12-4
size: NA
D: TRBD1

CDR3: CASSWDTNTEAFF
DNA: TGTGCCAGCAGTTGGGACACCAACACTGAAGCTTTCTTT
J: TRBJ1-1
V: TRBV6-2/TRBV6-3
size: NA
D: NA

CDR3: CASSRRTSGYNEQFF
DNA: TGTGCCAGCAGCCGACGGACTAGCGGGTACAATGAGCAGTTCTTC
J: TRBJ2-1
V: TRBV3-1
size: NA
D: TRBD2

CDR3: CASSRTGVAKNIQYF
DNA: TGTGCCAGCAGTCGAACAGGGGTGGCCAAAAACATTCAGTACTTC
J: TRBJ2-4
V: TRBV6-6
size: NA
D: TRBD1

CDR3: CASSSVILRGQEVDEQFF
DNA: TGTGCCAGCAGCTCAGTGATATTACGGGGACAAGAAGTCGATGAGCAGTTCTTC
J: TRBJ2-1
V: TRBV7-8
size: few
D: NA

CDR3: CASSPWGQGMNTEAFF
DNA: TGTGCCAGCAGCCCATGGGGACAGGGAATGAACACTGAAGCTTTCTTT
J: TRBJ1-1
V: TRBV7-9
size: NA
D: TRBD1

CDR3: CASSYRVSPLHF
DNA: TGTGCCAGCAGTTACCGGGTTTCACCCCTCCACTTT
J: TRBJ1-6
V: TRBV6-6
size: NA
D: NA

CDR3: CASSFATSGRGEQYF
DNA: TGTGCCAGCAGCTTTGCGACTAGCGGGAGGGGCGAGCAGTACTTC
J: TRBJ2-7
V: TRBV7-2
size: NA
D: TRBD2

CDR3: CASSPRRGPNTGELFF
DNA: TGTGCCAGCTCACCAAGGAGGGGACCAAACACCGGGGAGCTGTTTTTT
J: TRBJ2-2
V: TRBV18
size: NA
D: NA

CDR3: CASSLETPTDTQYF
DNA: TGCGCCAGCAGCTTGGAGACACCAACAGATACGCAGTATTTT
J: TRBJ2-3
V: TRBV5-1
size: NA
D: NA

CDR3: CSVAERGVLYEQYF
DNA: TGCAGCGTTGCCGAGCGAGGGGTACTCTACGAGCAGTACTTC
J: TRBJ2-7
V: TRBV29-1
size: few
D: NA